What follows is one T cell receptor beta chain and its context. This specimen comes from a study of blood T cell repertoires in COVID-19. The overall study: Acute and convalescent COVID-19 specimens originated in the United States, Italy and Spain. Nucleic acid was either cDNA or gDNA, and it came from T cells, B-cell-depleted T cells, or PBMCs.

How the authors handled the data: Reference gene primer amplification gave nucleated cell count estimates. The assay was immunoSEQ multiplex PCR, and TCRdb's table has in-frame clones only and misses some. V and J calls and clone size follow that table, whereas D and trimming were derived from the DNA. This sample has about 240,000 clones; roughly 89% occur once, and the top ten carry 3.5% to 5%. Participant-given clinical history determined each cohort assignment. Germline values: CDR1 SNHLY, CDR2 FYNNEI. The CDR3 totals 14 residues. V was pared by 1 base and J by 6 bases, with 12 bases between. V usage is TRBV2 and J usage is TRBJ1-1; D is ambiguous. Specimen: PBMCs or T cells enriched from blood (not recorded which). The origin of this receptor is a woman younger than 45 who had recovered from COVID-19. CDR3 DNA: TGTGCCAGCAGTGAAGGGGTTGCGGTGGCTGAAGCTTTCTTT. Protein: CASSEGVAVAEAFF.